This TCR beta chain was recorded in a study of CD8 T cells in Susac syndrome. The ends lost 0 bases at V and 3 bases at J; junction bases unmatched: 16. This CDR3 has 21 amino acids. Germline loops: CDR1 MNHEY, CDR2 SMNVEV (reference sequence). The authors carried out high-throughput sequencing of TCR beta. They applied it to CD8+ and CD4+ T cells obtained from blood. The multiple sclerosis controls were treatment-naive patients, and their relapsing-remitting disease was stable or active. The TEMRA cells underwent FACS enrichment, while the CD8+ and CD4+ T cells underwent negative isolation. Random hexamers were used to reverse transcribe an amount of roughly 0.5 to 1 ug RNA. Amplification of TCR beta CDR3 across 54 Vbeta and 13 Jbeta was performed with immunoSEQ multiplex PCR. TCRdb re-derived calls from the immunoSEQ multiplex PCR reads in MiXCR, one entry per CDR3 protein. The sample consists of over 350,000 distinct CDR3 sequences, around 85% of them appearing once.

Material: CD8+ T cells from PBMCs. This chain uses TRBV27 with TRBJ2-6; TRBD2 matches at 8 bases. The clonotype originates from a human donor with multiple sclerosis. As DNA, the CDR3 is TGTGCCAGCAGTTTATCCATCTCCGGCAGCGGGAGAGGGGGTGGGGCCAACGTCCTGACTTTC. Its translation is CASSLSISGSGRGGGANVLTF.